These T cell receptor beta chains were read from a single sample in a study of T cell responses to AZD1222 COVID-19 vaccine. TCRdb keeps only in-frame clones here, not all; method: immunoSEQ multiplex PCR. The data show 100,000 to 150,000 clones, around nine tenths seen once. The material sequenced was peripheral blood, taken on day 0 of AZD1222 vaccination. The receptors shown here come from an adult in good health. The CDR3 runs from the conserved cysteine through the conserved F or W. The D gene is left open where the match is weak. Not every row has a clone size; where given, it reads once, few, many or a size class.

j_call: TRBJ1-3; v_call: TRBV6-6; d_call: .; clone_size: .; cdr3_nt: TGTGCCAGCGGGGGGACCTGGCCCTCTGGAAACACCATATATTTT; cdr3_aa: CASGGTWPSGNTIYF
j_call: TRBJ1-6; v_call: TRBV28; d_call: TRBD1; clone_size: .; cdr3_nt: TGTGCCAGCAGTCCGGAGACAGGGCTTAATTCACCCCTCCACTTT; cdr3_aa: CASSPETGLNSPLHF
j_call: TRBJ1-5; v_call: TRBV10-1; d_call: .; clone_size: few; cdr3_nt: TGCGCCAGCAGTGGACAGCATAGCAATCAGCCCCAGCATTTT; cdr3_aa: CASSGQHSNQPQHF
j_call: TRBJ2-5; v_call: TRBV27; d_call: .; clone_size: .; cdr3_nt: TGTGCCAGCAGGGGTATTGGGACCCAGTACTTC; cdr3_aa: CASRGIGTQYF
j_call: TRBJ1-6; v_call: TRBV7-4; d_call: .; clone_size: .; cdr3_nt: TGTGCCAGCAGCTTAGCGCTAAAAAGGGGCAGGGAGAATTCACCCCTCCACTTT; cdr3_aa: CASSLALKRGRENSPLHF
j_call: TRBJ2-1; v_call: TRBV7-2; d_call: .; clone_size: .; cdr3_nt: TGTGCCAGCAGCAAGCTGACACCGATCAATGAGCAGTTCTTC; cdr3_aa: CASSKLTPINEQFF
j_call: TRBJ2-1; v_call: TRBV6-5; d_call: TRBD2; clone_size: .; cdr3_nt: TGTGCCAGCAGTATTCCGACGCCGGGAGGGAATGAGCAGTTCTTC; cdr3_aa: CASSIPTPGGNEQFF
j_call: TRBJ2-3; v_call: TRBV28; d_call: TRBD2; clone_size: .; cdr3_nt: TGTGCCAGCAGTAATGGCGGGAGACTCACAGATACGCAGTATTTT; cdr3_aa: CASSNGGRLTDTQYF
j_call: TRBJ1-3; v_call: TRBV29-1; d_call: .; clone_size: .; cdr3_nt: TGCAGCGTTGAAGAGGGGGGAAACACCATATATTTT; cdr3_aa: CSVEEGGNTIYF
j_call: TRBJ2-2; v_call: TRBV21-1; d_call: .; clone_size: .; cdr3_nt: TGTGCCAGCAGCAATTTCGACAGGGGCCTAGGGCAGCTGTTTTTT; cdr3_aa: CASSNFDRGLGQLFF
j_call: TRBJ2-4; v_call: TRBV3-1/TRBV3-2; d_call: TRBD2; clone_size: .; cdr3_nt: TGTGCCAGCAGCCCGTCCGGGGCGGGGGGAAACATTCAGTACTTC; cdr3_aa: CASSPSGAGGNIQYF
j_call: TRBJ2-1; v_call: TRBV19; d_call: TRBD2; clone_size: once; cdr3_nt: TGTGCCAGTATTGGCGGGGGGGCTTTAAGCTCCTACAATGAGCAGTTCTTC; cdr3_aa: CASIGGGALSSYNEQFF
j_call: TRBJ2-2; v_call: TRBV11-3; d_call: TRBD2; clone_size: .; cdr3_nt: TGTGCCAGCAGCCGCCCACTAGCGGGAGGAGTATCCGGGGAGCTGTTTTTT; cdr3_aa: CASSRPLAGGVSGELFF
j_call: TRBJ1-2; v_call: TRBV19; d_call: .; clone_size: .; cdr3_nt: TGTGCCAGTTGGACAAGCCGGTCATATGGCTACACCTTC; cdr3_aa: CASWTSRSYGYTF
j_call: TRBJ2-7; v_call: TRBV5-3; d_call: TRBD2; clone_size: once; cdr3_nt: TGTGCCAGAAGCTTGGGGCTAGCGGGGTGGCCCACCCTCCATTCAGGCTACGAGCAGTACTTC; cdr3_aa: CARSLGLAGWPTLHSGYEQYF
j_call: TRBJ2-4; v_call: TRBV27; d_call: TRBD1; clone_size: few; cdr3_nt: TGTGCCAGCAGTCCGAGGACAGGGGGCGCGGTTGAAGCCAAAAACATTCAGTACTTC; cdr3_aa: CASSPRTGGAVEAKNIQYF
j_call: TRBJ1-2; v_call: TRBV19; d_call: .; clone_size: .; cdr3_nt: TGTGCCAGTAGTACTCAGGGAGGAGGATATGGCTACACCTTC; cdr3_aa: CASSTQGGGYGYTF
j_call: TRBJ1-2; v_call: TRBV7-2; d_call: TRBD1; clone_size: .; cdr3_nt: TGTGCCAGCAGCCCGGGACAGGGGTACGGCTACACCTTC; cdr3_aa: CASSPGQGYGYTF
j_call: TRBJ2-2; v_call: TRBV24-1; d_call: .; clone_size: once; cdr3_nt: TGTGCCACCAGTGATTCGTGGGGCACAAAAACCGGGGAGCTGTTTTTT; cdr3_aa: CATSDSWGTKTGELFF
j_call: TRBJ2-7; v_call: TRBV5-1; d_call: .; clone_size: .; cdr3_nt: TGCGCCAGCAGCTTGGGAGCCTGGGATACTATGTCCTACGAGCAGTACTTC; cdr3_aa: CASSLGAWDTMSYEQYF
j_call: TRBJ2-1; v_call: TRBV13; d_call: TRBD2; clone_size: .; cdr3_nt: TGTGCCAGCAGCTCTACTAGCGGGAGGGCCCTAAATGAGCAGTTCTTC; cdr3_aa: CASSSTSGRALNEQFF
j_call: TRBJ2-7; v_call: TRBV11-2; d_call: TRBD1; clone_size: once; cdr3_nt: TGTGCCAGCAGCTCCTTAGGGACAGGGACCTACGAGCAGTACTTC; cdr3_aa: CASSSLGTGTYEQYF
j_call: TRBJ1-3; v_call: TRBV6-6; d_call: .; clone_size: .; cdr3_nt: TGTGCCAGCAGATTAGGGGGAAACACCATATATTTT; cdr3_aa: CASRLGGNTIYF
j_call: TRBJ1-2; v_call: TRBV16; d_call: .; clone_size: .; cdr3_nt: TGTGCCAGCAGCGGGTCATCGTATGGCTACACCTTC; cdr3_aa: CASSGSSYGYTF
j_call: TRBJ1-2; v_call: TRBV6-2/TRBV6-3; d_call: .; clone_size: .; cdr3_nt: TGTGCCAGCAGTTTTGCAGACTATGGCTACACCTTC; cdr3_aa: CASSFADYGYTF
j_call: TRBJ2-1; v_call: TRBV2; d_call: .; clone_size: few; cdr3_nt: TGTGCCAGCAGTGGAACCGAGGGGGCCTACAATGAGCAGTTCTTC; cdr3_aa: CASSGTEGAYNEQFF
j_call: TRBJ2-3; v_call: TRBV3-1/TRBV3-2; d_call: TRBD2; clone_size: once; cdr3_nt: TGTGCCAGCAGCCGAACTAGCGCCTACACAGATACGCAGTATTTT; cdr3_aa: CASSRTSAYTDTQYF
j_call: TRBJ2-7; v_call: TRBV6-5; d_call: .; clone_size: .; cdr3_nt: TGTGCCAGCAGTCCACCCGGGCGTGTTGTCAACGAGCAGTACTTC; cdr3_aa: CASSPPGRVVNEQYF
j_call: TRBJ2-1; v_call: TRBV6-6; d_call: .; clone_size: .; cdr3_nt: TGTGCCAGCAGCTGGAACAGGGAAAATGAGCAGTTCTTC; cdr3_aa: CASSWNRENEQFF
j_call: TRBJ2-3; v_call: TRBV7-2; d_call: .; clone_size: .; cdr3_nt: TGTGCCAGCAGCCCTACTTGGCGGGAAACAGATACGCAGTATTTT; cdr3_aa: CASSPTWRETDTQYF
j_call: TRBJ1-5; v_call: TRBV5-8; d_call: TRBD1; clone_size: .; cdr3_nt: TGTGCCAGCAGCCTAGGACAGGTTGATCAGCCCCAGCATTTT; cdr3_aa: CASSLGQVDQPQHF
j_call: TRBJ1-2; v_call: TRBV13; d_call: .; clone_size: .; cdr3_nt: TGTGCCAGCAGCTTGGATGGCTACACCTTC; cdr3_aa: CASSLDGYTF
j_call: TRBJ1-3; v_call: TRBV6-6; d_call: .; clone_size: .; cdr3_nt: TGTGCCAGCAGTCCCCCCGGTCCACGGAACGGCGGAAACACCATATATTTT; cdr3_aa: CASSPPGPRNGGNTIYF
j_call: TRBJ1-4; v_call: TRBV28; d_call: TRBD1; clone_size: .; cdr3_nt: TGTGCCCTCAGGGGGACCCATGAAAAACTGTTTTTT; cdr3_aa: CALRGTHEKLFF
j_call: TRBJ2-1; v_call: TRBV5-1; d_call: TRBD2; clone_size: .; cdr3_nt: TGCGCCAGCAGCTTTAGCGGGGATACCTACAATGAGCAGTTCTTC; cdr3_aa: CASSFSGDTYNEQFF
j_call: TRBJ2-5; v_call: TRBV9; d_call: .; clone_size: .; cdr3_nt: TGTGCCAGCAGCCTCCAGACTAGCCAAGAGACCCAGTACTTC; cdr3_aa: CASSLQTSQETQYF
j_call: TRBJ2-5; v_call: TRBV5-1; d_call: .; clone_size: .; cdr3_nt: TGCGCCAGCAGCTTGGAACAACCTGTGACCCAGTACTTC; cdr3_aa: CASSLEQPVTQYF
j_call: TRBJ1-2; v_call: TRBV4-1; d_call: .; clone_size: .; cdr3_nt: TGCGCCAGCAGCCAAGTAGGCGGGACGGCCGCCCCCTATGGCTACACCTTC; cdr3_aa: CASSQVGGTAAPYGYTF
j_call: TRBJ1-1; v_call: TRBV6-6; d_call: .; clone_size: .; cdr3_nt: TGTGCCAGCACCTACGGCACTGAAGCTTTCTTT; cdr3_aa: CASTYGTEAFF
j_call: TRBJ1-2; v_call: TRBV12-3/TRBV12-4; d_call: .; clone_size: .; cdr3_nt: TGTGCCAGCAGTCCCGGGACTGACTATGGCTACACCTTC; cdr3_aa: CASSPGTDYGYTF
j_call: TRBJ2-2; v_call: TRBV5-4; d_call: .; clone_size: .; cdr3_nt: TGTGCCAGCAGCTTGGTCGGCGGGGAGCTGTTTTTT; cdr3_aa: CASSLVGGELFF
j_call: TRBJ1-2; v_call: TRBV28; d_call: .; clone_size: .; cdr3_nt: TGTGCCAGCGGAGGGGCCAGCTATGGCTACACCTTC; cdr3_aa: CASGGASYGYTF
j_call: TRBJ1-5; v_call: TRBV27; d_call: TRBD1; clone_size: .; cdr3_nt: TGTGCCAGCAGTTTTCTGGGACAGGGTTTGAACAATCAGCCCCAGCATTTT; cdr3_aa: CASSFLGQGLNNQPQHF
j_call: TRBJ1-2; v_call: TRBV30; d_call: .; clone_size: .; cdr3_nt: TGTGCCTTAAGGGGGGACCGCAGTGGCTACACCTTC; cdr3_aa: CALRGDRSGYTF
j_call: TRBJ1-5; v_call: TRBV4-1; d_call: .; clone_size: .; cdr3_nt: TGCGCCAGCAGCCTTGGCGCAAGCCAGGGGCGATTTAGCAATCAGCCCCAGCATTTT; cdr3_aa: CASSLGASQGRFSNQPQHF
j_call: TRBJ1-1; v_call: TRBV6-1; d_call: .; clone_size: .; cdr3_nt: TGTGCCAGCAGTGAGGTAGGGGCAGGGGAAGCTTTCTTT; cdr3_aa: CASSEVGAGEAFF
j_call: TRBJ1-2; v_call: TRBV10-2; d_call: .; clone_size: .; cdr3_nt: TGCGCCAGCAGAAGTGGATATGGCTATGGCTACACCTTC; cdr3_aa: CASRSGYGYGYTF
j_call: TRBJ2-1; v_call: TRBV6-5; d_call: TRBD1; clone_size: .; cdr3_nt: TGTGCCAGCAGCCTAGGGGGCGCCCCCTACAATGAGCAGTTCTTC; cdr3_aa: CASSLGGAPYNEQFF
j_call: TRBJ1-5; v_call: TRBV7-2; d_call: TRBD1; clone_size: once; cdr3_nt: TGTGCCAGCAGCTTAGACAGGGGTTTGTACCAGCCCCAGCATTTT; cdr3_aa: CASSLDRGLYQPQHF
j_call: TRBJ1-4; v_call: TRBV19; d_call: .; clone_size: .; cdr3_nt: TGTGCCAGTACCGAGTACGGACGGGCGAATGAAAAACTGTTTTTT; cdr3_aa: CASTEYGRANEKLFF
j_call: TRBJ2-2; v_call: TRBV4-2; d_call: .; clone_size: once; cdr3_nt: TGTGCCAGCAGCCCGGAAGGCGGGACCAACACCGGGGAGCTGTTTTTT; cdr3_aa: CASSPEGGTNTGELFF
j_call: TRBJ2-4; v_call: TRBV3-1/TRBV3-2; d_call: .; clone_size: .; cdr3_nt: TGTGCCAGCAGCCAAGAATACGAGGACTGGGGAAACATTCAGTACTTC; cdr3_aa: CASSQEYEDWGNIQYF
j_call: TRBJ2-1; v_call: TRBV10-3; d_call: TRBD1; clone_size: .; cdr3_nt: TGTGCCATCAGTCTCGACAGGGGGGGATACAATGAGCAGTTCTTC; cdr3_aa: CAISLDRGGYNEQFF
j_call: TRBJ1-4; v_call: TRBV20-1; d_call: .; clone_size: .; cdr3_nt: TGCAGTGCTAGAAACGGTGAAAAACTGTTTTTT; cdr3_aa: CSARNGEKLFF
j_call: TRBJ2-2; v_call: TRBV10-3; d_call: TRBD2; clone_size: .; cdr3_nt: TGTGCCATCAGCCCGACTAGCGGAGGGAACACCGGGGAGCTGTTTTTT; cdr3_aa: CAISPTSGGNTGELFF